This TCR beta chain was found in a study of tumour-infiltrating T cells in Burkitt lymphoma. Overall study: All epidemiological Burkitt lymphoma subtypes were represented in the cohort. Survival, overall and progression-free, tracked with productive clonality.

This clone has just a few counts. Its antigen remains unidentified. Measured with immunoSEQ multiplex PCR; TCRdb has only the in-frame clones, and not every one. The sample has approximately 1,600 clones; 9.5% to 15% are singletons. The ends were cut back, 5 bases at V and 4 bases at J, with 5 bases in the middle. The CDR3 spans 12 residues. Germline values: CDR1 MDHEN, CDR2 SYDVKM. Findings and limits, study-wide: Several public clonotypes were shared across many Burkitt lymphoma patients.

The J gene is TRBJ2-2, the V gene TRBV28; D is uncertain. This TCR was recovered from a human donor with Burkitt lymphoma. The sample was tumor tissue. The CDR3 DNA follows: TGTGCCAGCAGTAGACTCACCGGGGAGCTGTTTTTT. Its protein product is CASSRLTGELFF.